This TCR beta chain emerged from a study of control samples from healthy donors and cancer patients. Sequencing used immunoSEQ multiplex PCR; TCRdb keeps in-frame clones, though not all of them. Among over 85,000 clones listed, approximately 90% were seen once. Germline V CDR1 and CDR2: SGHRS, YFSETQ. CDR3 size: 14 residues. Trimming left V 0 bases short and J 2 bases short, with 9 bases between. The clonotype originates from an older woman with lung cancer. Specimen: PBMCs. J is TRBJ2-7 and V is TRBV5-1; D is ambiguous. CDR3 nucleotides: TGCGCCAGCAGCTTGGGCGGAGAAACCTACGAGCAGTACTTC. It translates to CASSLGGETYEQYF.